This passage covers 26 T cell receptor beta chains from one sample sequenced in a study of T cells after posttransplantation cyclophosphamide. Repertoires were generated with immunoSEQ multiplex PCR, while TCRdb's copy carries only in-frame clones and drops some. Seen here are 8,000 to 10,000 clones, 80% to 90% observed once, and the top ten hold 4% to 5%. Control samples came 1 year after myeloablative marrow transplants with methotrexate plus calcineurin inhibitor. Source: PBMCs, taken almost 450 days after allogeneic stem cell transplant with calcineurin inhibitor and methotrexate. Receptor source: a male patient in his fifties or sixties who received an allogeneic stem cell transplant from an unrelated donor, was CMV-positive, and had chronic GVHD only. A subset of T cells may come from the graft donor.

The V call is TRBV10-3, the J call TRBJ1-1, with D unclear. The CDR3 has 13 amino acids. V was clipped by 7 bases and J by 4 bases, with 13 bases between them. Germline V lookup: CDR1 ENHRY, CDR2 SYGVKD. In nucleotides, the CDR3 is TGTGCCATCACCAACGCCGCGAGCACTGAAGCTTTCTTT. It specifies CAITNAASTEAFF.

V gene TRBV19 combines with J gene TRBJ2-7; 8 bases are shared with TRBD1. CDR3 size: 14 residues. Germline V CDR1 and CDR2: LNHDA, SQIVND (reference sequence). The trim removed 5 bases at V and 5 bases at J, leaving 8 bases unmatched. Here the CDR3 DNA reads TGTGCCAGTAGTCAGGACAGGGTATTCGACGAGCAGTACTTC. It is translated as CASSQDRVFDEQYF.

The CDR3 region is CASSQDKIANEQFF. DNA of the CDR3: TGCGCCAGCAGCCAAGATAAGATAGCCAATGAGCAGTTCTTC. This chain links TRBV4-3 with TRBJ2-1; D is uncertain. The CDR3 loop spans 14 amino acids. Deletions cut 0 bases from V and 6 bases from J, with 9 bases between. Germline CDR1 is LGHNA and CDR2 is YSLEER.

CDR3 DNA sequence: TGTGCCAGCAGTGAACTCGGGAGCAGGGATGGCTACACCTTC. Its translation: CASSELGSRDGYTF. V usage is TRBV2 and J usage is TRBJ1-2; D perhaps matches TRBD1 (5 bases). This CDR3 comprises 14 residues. The germline V gene has CDR1 SNHLY and CDR2 FYNNEI. V was cut by 2 bases and J by 6 bases, with 13 bases left in between.

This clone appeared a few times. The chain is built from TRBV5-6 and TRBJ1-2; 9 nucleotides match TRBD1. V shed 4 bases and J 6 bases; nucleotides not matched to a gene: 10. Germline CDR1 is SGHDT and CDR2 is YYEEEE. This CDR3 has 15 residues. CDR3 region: CASSPWTGDYDGYTF. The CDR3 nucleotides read TGTGCCAGCAGCCCTTGGACAGGGGATTATGATGGCTACACCTTC.

The CDR3, as DNA: TGTGCCAGCAGCAAGGGACAGGGACCCGAGGGGAACTATGGCTACACCTTC. Its translation: CASSKGQGPEGNYGYTF. The rearrangement joins TRBV9 to TRBJ1-2, with TRBD1 matching 9 bases. Germline assignment: CDR1 SGDLS and CDR2 YYNGEE. CDR3 length: 17 residues. The V and J ends lost 4 bases and 2 bases, in that order; junction bases with no gene match: 12. Complete variable domain (other parts from reference TRBV9 and TRBJ1-2): DSGVTQTPKHLITATGQRVTLRCSPRSGDLSVYWYQQSLDQGLQFLIQYYNGEERAKGNILERFSAQQFPDLHSELNLSSLELGDSALYFCASSKGQGPEGNYGYTFGSGTRLTVV.

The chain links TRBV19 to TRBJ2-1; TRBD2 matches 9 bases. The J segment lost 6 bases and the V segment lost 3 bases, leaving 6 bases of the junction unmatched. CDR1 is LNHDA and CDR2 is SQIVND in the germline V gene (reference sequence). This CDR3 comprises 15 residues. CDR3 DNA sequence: TGTGCCAGTAGTATGGGCGGGAGGGCCAGCAATGAGCAGTTCTTC. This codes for CASSMGGRASNEQFF.

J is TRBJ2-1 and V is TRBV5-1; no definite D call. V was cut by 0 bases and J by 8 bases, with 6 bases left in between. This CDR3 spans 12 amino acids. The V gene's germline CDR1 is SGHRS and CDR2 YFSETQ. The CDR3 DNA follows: TGCGCCAGCAGCTTGGTGGGCGATGAGCAGTTCTTC. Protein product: CASSLVGDEQFF.

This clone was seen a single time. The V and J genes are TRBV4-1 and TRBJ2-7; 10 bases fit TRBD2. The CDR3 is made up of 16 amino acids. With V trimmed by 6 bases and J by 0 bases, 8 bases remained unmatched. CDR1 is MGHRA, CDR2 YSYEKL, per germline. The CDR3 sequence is CASRLESGRVSYEQYF. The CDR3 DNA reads TGCGCCAGCAGACTAGAGAGCGGGAGGGTCTCCTACGAGCAGTACTTC.

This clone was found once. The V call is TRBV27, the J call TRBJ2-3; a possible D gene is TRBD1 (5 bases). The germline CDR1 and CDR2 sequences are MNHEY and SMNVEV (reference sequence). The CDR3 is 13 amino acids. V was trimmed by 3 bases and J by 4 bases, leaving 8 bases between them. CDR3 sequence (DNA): TGTGCCAGCAGTTTGCAGGGATCAGATACGCAGTATTTT. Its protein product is CASSLQGSDTQYF.

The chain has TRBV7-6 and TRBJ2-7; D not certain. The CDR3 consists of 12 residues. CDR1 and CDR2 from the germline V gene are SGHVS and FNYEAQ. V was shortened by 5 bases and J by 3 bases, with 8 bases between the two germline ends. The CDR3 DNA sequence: TGTGCCAGCAGCAATCAGAACTACGAGCAGTACTTC. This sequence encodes CASSNQNYEQYF.

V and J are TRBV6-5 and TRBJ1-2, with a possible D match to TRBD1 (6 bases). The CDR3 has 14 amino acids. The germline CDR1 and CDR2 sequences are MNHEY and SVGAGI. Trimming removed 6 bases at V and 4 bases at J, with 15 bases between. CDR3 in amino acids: CASRQTGLGYGYTF. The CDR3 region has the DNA TGTGCCAGCAGGCAAACAGGGTTAGGCTATGGCTACACCTTC.

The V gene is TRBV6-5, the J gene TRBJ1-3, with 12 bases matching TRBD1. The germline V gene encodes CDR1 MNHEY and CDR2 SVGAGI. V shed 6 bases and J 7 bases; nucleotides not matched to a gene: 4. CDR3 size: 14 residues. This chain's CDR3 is CASSRDRGLNTIYF. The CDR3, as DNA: TGTGCCAGCAGCCGGGACAGGGGGCTTAACACCATATATTTT.

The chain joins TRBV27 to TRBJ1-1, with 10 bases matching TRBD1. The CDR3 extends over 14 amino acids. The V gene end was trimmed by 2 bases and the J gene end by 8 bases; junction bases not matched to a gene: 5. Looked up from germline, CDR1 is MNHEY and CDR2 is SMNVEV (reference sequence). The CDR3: CASSLGPGQGEAFF. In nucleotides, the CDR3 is TGTGCCAGCAGTTTAGGACCGGGACAGGGGGAAGCTTTCTTT.

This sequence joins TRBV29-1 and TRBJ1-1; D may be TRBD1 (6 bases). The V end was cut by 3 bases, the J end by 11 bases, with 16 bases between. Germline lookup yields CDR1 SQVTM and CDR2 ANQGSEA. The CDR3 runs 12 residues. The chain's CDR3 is CSVDPGGQGAFF. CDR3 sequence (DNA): TGCAGCGTTGACCCCGGAGGCCAGGGGGCTTTCTTT.

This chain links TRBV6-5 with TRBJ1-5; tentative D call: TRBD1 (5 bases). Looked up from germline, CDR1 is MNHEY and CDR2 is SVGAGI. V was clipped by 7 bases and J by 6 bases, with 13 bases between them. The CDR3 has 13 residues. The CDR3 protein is CASTKLQGQPQHF. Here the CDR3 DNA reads TGTGCCAGCACCAAACTTCAGGGTCAGCCCCAGCATTTT.

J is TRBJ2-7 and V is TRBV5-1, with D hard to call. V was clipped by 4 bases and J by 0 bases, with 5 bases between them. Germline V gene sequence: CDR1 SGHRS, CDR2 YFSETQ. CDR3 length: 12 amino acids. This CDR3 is CASSPSSYEQYF. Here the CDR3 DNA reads TGCGCCAGCAGCCCCTCCTCCTACGAGCAGTACTTC.

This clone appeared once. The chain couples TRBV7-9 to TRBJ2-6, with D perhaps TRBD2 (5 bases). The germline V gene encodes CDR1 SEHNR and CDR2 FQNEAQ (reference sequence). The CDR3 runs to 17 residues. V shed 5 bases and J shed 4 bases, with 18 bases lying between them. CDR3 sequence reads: CASSKTGNPGGANVLTF. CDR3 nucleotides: TGTGCCAGCAGCAAAACGGGAAACCCGGGAGGGGCCAACGTCCTGACTTTC.

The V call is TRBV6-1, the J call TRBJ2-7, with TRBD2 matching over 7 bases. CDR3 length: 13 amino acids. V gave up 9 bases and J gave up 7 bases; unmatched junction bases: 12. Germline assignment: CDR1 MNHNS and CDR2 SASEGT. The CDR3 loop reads CASKPGLRVEQYF. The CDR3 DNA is TGTGCCAGTAAGCCGGGACTACGGGTGGAGCAGTACTTC.

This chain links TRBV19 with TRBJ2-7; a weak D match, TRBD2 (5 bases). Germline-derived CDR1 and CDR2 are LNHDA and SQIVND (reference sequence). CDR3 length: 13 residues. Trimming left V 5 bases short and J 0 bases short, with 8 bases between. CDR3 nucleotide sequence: TGTGCCAGTAGTCCGGGATTCTCCTACGAGCAGTACTTC. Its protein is CASSPGFSYEQYF.

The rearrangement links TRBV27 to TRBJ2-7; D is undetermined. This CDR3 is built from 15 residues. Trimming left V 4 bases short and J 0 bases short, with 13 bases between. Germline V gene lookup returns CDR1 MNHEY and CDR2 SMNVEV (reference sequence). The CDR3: CASSSLIQSSYEQYF. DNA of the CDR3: TGTGCCAGCAGTTCGTTAATACAGAGCTCCTACGAGCAGTACTTC.

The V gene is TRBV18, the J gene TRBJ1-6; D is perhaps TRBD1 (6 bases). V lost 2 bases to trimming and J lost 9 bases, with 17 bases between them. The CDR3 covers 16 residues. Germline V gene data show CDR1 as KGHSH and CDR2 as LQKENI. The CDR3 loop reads CASSPGSGQRSSPLHF. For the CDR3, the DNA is TGTGCCAGCTCACCAGGGAGTGGACAGAGGAGTTCACCCCTCCACTTT. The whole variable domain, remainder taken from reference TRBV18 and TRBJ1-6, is NAGVMQNPRHLVRRRGQEARLRCSPMKGHSHVYWYRQLPEEGLKFMVYLQKENIIDESGMPKERFSAEFPKEGPSILRIQQVVRGDSAAYFCASSPGSGQRSSPLHFGNGTRLTVT.

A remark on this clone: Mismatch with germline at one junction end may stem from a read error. Written as DNA, the CDR3 is TGTGCCAGCAGCGCGACTCCTAGACAGTGGAATCAAGACACCCAGTACTTC. Its protein product is CASSATPRQWNQDTQYF. V usage is TRBV9 and J usage is TRBJ2-5; perhaps TRBD1 as D (5 bases). The germline V gene has CDR1 SGDLS and CDR2 YYNGEE. The length of the CDR3 is 17 residues.

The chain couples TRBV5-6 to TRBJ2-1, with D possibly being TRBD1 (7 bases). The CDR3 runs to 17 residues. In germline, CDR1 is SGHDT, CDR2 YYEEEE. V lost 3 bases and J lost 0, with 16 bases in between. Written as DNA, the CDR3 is TGTGCCAGCAGCTATGCGGGACAGTTGAGCTCCTACAATGAGCAGTTCTTC. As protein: CASSYAGQLSSYNEQFF.

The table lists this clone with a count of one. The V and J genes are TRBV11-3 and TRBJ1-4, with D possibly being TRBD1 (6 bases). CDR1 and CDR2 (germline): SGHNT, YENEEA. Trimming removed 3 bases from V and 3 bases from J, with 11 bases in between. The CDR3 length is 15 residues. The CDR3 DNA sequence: TGTGCCAGCAGCTTTAGGGGGGGCCCTAATGAAAAACTGTTTTTT. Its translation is CASSFRGGPNEKLFF.

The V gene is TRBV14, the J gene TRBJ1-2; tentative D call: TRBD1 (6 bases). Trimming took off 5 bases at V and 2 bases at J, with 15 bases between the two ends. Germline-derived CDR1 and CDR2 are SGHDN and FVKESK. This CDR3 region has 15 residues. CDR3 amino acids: CASSYLQGGNYGYTF. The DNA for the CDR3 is TGTGCCAGCAGCTACCTACAGGGAGGGAACTATGGCTACACCTTC.